The rows below give T cell receptor beta chains drawn from one sample of a study of human T cells and chemical hapten exposure. TCRdb reprocessed the RACE reads via MiXCR and lists one record per CDR3 protein. The sample shows over 300,000 distinct CDR3 sequences, 4.5% to 5.5% of them seen only once. Sequenced material: whole blood, taken in connection with sensitization to the hapten diphenylcyclopropenone (DPC). Source of these receptors: a woman aged 45-65 years with alopecia areata. Some clones in this sample may be carry-over from other donors' samples. Each CDR3 is given with its conserved first and last residue. D genes are given only for firm matches. Where a row states a size, it is once, few, many or the class of an expanded clone; other rows omit it.

D gene	J gene	clone size	V gene	CDR3 length	CDR3 protein	CDR3 DNA
.	TRBJ2-1	many	TRBV29-1	14	CSVVGTRGYNEQFF	TGCAGCGTGGTCGGGACCCGGGGGTACAATGAGCAGTTCTTC
TRBD2	TRBJ2-1	many	TRBV10-3	16	CAIKGTSGMSYNEQFF	TGTGCCATCAAAGGGACTAGCGGGATGTCCTACAATGAGCAGTTCTTC
TRBD1	TRBJ2-7	many	TRBV4-1	14	CASSHPTGAYEQYF	TGCGCCAGCAGCCACCCGACAGGGGCCTACGAGCAGTACTTC
TRBD1	TRBJ2-6	few	TRBV5-1	18	CASSLATAGGAGANVLTF	TGCGCCAGCAGCTTGGCTACGGCAGGGGGCGCTGGGGCCAACGTCCTGACTTTC
.	TRBJ2-3	few	TRBV5-1	15	CASSLLEQNTDTQYF	TGCGCCAGCAGCTTGTTAGAGCAGAACACAGATACGCAGTATTTT
.	TRBJ2-3	.	TRBV28	15	CASSLFREFADTQYF	TGTGCCAGCAGTCTGTTTCGGGAGTTCGCAGATACGCAGTATTTT
TRBD1	TRBJ1-1	few	TRBV20-1	14	CSARPPGQHTEAFF	TGCAGTGCTAGACCCCCGGGACAGCACACTGAAGCTTTCTTT
.	TRBJ2-2	.	TRBV24-1	13	CATGTANTGELFF	TGTGCCACCGGCACAGCGAACACCGGGGAGCTGTTTTTT
.	TRBJ2-1	few	TRBV4-2	13	CASSQEGPSPQFF	TGTGCCAGCAGCCAAGAAGGTCCGTCCCCGCAGTTCTTC
TRBD1	TRBJ1-1	few	TRBV29-1	14	CSAPGGQLNTEAFF	TGCAGCGCTCCGGGGGGACAGTTGAACACTGAAGCTTTCTTT
.	TRBJ2-2	few	TRBV7-2	17	CASSFLVGRSGTGELFF	TGTGCCAGCAGCTTCCTTGTGGGGAGGAGTGGGACCGGGGAGCTGTTTTTT
TRBD2	TRBJ2-7	many	TRBV12-3/TRBV12-4	14	CASSLTRGGYEQYF	TGTGCCAGCAGTTTGACCCGGGGGGGCTACGAGCAGTACTTC
.	TRBJ2-3	many	TRBV20-1	15	CSARDLAFRPDTQYF	TGCAGTGCTAGAGATCTAGCGTTTCGGCCAGATACGCAGTATTTT
TRBD1	TRBJ1-3	few	TRBV10-3	13	CAISRDSVDTIYF	TGTGCCATCAGTCGGGACAGCGTAGACACCATATATTTT
TRBD1	TRBJ2-7	few	TRBV5-1	15	CASSLEGRTGGEQYF	TGCGCCAGCAGCTTGGAAGGGCGGACAGGGGGCGAGCAGTACTTC
TRBD1	TRBJ2-1	many	TRBV20-1	15	CSARNSPGQAGEQFF	TGCAGTGCTAGAAATTCTCCAGGACAGGCCGGTGAGCAGTTCTTC
TRBD1	TRBJ2-7	.	TRBV5-5	15	CASSGTGERLREQYF	TGTGCCAGCAGCGGCACAGGGGAAAGACTGCGCGAGCAGTACTTC
.	TRBJ2-7	.	TRBV20-1	12	CSAGFRGDEQYF	TGCAGTGCAGGCTTCAGGGGCGACGAGCAGTACTTC
.	TRBJ2-1	many	TRBV7-2	17	CASSLALARPSYNEQFF	TGTGCCAGCAGCTTAGCCCTAGCGCGACCTTCCTACAATGAGCAGTTCTTC
TRBD2	TRBJ2-7	many	TRBV20-1	13	CSASSGLAYEQYF	TGCAGTGCTAGTAGCGGGCTAGCGTACGAGCAGTACTTC
.	TRBJ1-5	few	TRBV2	15	CASSESTVGEQPQHF	TGTGCCAGCAGTGAGTCTACAGTCGGGGAACAGCCCCAGCATTTT
.	TRBJ2-4	many	TRBV29-1	20	CSVIGPLMGRPALAKNIQYF	TGCAGCGTTATTGGCCCTTTAATGGGGCGCCCGGCGCTAGCCAAAAACATTCAGTACTTC
.	TRBJ2-7	few	TRBV20-1	12	CSAASGESEQYF	TGCAGTGCTGCCTCGGGGGAGAGCGAGCAGTACTTC
TRBD1	TRBJ2-3	few	TRBV12-3/TRBV12-4	16	CASSLETGGAKDTQYF	TGTGCCAGCAGTCTAGAGACAGGGGGCGCAAAAGATACGCAGTATTTT
.	TRBJ1-1	few	TRBV20-1	12	CSARDLQTEAFF	TGCAGTGCTAGAGATTTGCAGACTGAAGCTTTCTTT
.	TRBJ2-3	many	TRBV5-1	13	CASSLMGSDTQYF	TGCGCCAGCAGCTTGATGGGTTCAGATACGCAGTATTTT
.	TRBJ2-4	few	TRBV12-3/TRBV12-4	15	CASRGSRQPKNIQYF	TGTGCCAGCAGGGGGAGCCGGCAGCCCAAAAACATTCAGTACTTC
TRBD2	TRBJ2-2	few	TRBV7-3	17	CASSLMPSGGNTGELFF	TGTGCCAGCAGCTTAATGCCTAGCGGGGGCAACACCGGGGAGCTGTTTTTT
.	TRBJ2-3	many	TRBV2	15	CASSEAFRYADTQYF	TGTGCCAGCAGTGAAGCCTTCAGGTATGCGGATACGCAGTATTTT
.	TRBJ2-3	few	TRBV7-8	16	CASSSIVAEHTDTQYF	TGTGCCAGCAGCTCCATTGTGGCGGAGCACACAGATACGCAGTATTTT
TRBD2	TRBJ2-5	many	TRBV7-6	17	CASSLGPGLAPSETQYF	TGTGCCAGCAGCTTGGGACCGGGACTAGCCCCCTCAGAGACCCAGTACTTC
.	TRBJ2-1	many	TRBV10-3	11	CAISDWGEQFF	TGTGCCATCAGTGATTGGGGTGAGCAGTTCTTC
.	TRBJ1-4	.	TRBV9	15	CASSGSQALPEKLFF	TGTGCCAGCAGCGGCTCTCAGGCTCTTCCTGAAAAACTGTTTTTT
.	TRBJ1-1	few	TRBV20-1	14	CSASRDGGGTEAFF	TGCAGTGCTAGCCGGGACGGCGGGGGGACTGAAGCTTTCTTT
TRBD2	TRBJ2-3	.	TRBV14	17	CASSPVLAGVPTDTQYF	TGTGCCAGCAGCCCCGTTTTAGCGGGAGTTCCCACAGATACGCAGTATTTT
.	TRBJ1-3	few	TRBV4-2	16	CASSQAPLEEGNTIYF	TGTGCCAGCAGCCAAGCCCCCTTAGAAGAAGGAAACACCATATATTTT
.	TRBJ2-3	few	TRBV6-6	15	CASSHPRGLADTQYF	TGTGCCAGCAGTCACCCCAGGGGATTGGCAGATACGCAGTATTTT
TRBD2	TRBJ2-1	few	TRBV4-2	16	CASSQDAASGYNEQFF	TGTGCCAGCAGCCAAGATGCGGCTAGCGGGTACAATGAGCAGTTCTTC
.	TRBJ2-1	many	TRBV9	14	CASSVDDSYNEQFF	TGTGCCAGCAGCGTAGATGACAGCTACAATGAGCAGTTCTTC
.	TRBJ1-2	.	TRBV20-1	13	CSAREDINYGYTF	TGCAGTGCTAGGGAAGACATAAACTATGGCTACACCTTC
.	TRBJ2-2	many	TRBV27	13	CASSHGLYGELFF	TGTGCCAGCAGTCACGGACTGTACGGGGAGCTGTTTTTT
TRBD1	TRBJ2-7	.	TRBV11-2	14	CASSLAGGNDEQYF	TGTGCCAGCAGCCTGGCAGGGGGCAACGACGAGCAGTACTTC